This T cell receptor beta chain was sequenced for a study of cytomegalovirus exposure and HLA in healthy donors (TCRdb year 2017). Regarding the study in general: In an earlier analysis of roughly 590 of the donors, 250 to 300 Gb of sequence data and 100 million or so unique TCR beta sequences from about 179 million T cells were reported. About 310 gigabases of sequencing data and some 85 million unique TCR sequences were included in an early release covering under 650 HLA-typed donors. Of the roughly 400 genotyped donors, over 65% fell in the genetic ancestry cluster associated with self-reported Caucasian donors. The study aimed to test whether signatures of past pathogen exposure could be identified by cataloging public T cell receptors. The study profiled the T cell repertoires of more than 500 subjects by immunosequencing and related them to cytomegalovirus serostatus. Along with the approximately 700-subject first cohort, a separate validation cohort of over a hundred different subjects was used. The study combined high-throughput TCR immunosequencing, statistical association of individual TCRs with disease status, and machine learning to predict cytomegalovirus infection status. To study patterns of TCR occurrence, a later analysis re-analyzed previously published TCR beta repertoires from 600 to 750 donors and added high-resolution HLA genotyping. Rather than drawing on any new phenotypic data, the later analysis identified candidate immune exposures from TCR beta sequences and the way those sequences occurred across donors. An earlier analysis of about 600 of the donors used high-throughput TCR beta sequencing to judge whether each TCR beta V gene segment behaved as functional or pseudogenic. Donor age, sex, ethnicity and CMV serostatus were compiled together with the repertoire data. A later genetic analysis used genome-wide SNP genotypes for about 60% of the roughly 700 donors, treating that subset as a discovery cohort. All discovery cohort repertoires had been generated using a single sequencing platform. HLA typing included class I and class II loci at four-digit resolution. The number of typed donors differed by locus: 629-630 for A, B, C, DRB1 and DQB1; 522 for DQA1; 600 to 610 for DPA1; and roughly 490 for DPB1. Four to six DR-DQ haplotypes were handled as single units for association and clustering, since linkage in the cohort was strong. Among under 450 genotyped donors of the cohort, an average of roughly 240,000 unique TCR beta nucleotide sequences were sequenced per donor, about a sixth of them non-productive.

The protocol used for the library was the immunoSEQ multiplex PCR assay. For the multiplex PCR, a mixture combining 60 forward primers for TCR Vbeta segments and 13 reverse primers for TCR Jbeta segments was used. Amplification of the CDR3 region of rearranged TCR beta genes was performed with a multiplex PCR assay on genomic DNA. The Illumina HiSeq System was used to sequence the amplified TCR beta libraries as 87-base-pair reads. In the paper's pipeline: A later analysis counted 65 million to 90 million unique TCR beta chains across the 700 or so repertoires, and approximately 11 million of these chains were shared by at least two donors. Raw reads were error-corrected and collapsed into unique sequences by a nearest-neighbor algorithm in which closely related sequences were merged to remove PCR and sequencing errors. CDR3 sequences were aligned to IMGT reference sequences to assign V, D and J gene segments. For a sequence to be retained, a match of at least six nucleotides to both a V gene segment and a J gene segment was required. Rearrangements were called productive when the CDR3 lacked stop codons and stayed in frame with V and J; all others were non-productive. Following IMGT convention, CDR3 was defined as the stretch from the second conserved V-encoded cysteine up to the conserved J-encoded phenylalanine. The earlier analysis of roughly 590 of the donors excluded sequences that lacked an unambiguous match to a single V gene segment. In an earlier analysis of about 590 of the donors, a V segment was called functional when productive rearrangements were above 56.7%, and segregating when the standard deviation between donors exceeded 5%. A statistical classification framework was built to diagnose cytomegalovirus status from the catalog of TCR beta chain sequences. In a later analysis, TCR nucleotide sequences were compared against IMGT/GENE-DB human TR gene sequences so that V and J genes could be assigned. A later analysis assigned CDR3 sequences and most-parsimonious VDJ recombination scenarios with the TCRdist pipeline. In a later analysis, each TCR beta chain was defined by its CDR3 amino acid sequence together with its V-gene family, and reads without a unique V-gene family were excluded. A later analysis removed 500 to 650 highly shared, low-generation-probability nucleotide sequences to deal with suspected cross-contamination and a sequencing artifact. In a later analysis, a clonal expansion index was calculated for each public chain from normalized within-repertoire ranks of inferred template counts. A later analysis computed generation probabilities with a VDJ recombination model fitted to out-of-frame rearrangements, and checked the results against IGoR. In a later analysis, TCR-TCR, TCR-HLA and TCR-CMV co-occurrence was scored with hypergeometric tests, and a repertoire-size bias correction was applied to TCR pairs. False discovery rates were estimated in a later analysis by permuting HLA or CMV assignments 20 times. A later analysis grouped co-occurring TCRs with DBSCAN, adding TCRdist sequence similarity when clustering within HLA-allele-positive subsets. For co-occurrence clustering, repertoires with fewer than 30,000 or more than 120,000 public chains were excluded, along with 5 or 6 repertoires with anomalous nucleotide sharing. Sourced from immuneACCESS, this table was stored by TCRdb with only in-frame sequences that have V and J called. A share of the clones is absent; for the studies checked, an unresolved V gene accounts for under half, and the remainder has no known explanation. The V and J calls and the clone size are those of that table, but D and trimming were determined from the DNA. The sample table records around 120,000 clones; 65% of these occur just once. The ten most abundant clones make up 7.5% to 9.5% of the sample.

The full study reports these points: Immune exposure information for the cohort was limited to CMV serostatus. In both the original and validation cohorts, the classifier was reported to diagnose cytomegalovirus status with high specificity and sensitivity. Some IMGT-functional V segments, including TRBV6-2 and TRBV6-3, could not be distinguished by the 87-base-pair reads and were therefore excluded. Sequencing depth was assumed to be roughly uniform across donors in the presence/absence analyses, though that assumption may not hold. This cohort had only TCR beta chains sequenced, and the lack of alpha or paired-chain data limited which features could be detected. A later analysis found that TCR association rates varied across HLA loci, with DRB1 alleles showing the most associated TCRs and HLA-C alleles the fewest. A cluster of highly shared sequence variants was judged likely to be a technical artifact of the sequencing pipeline. Compared with the roughly 600-donor mean, donors in an Asian-associated ancestry cluster had fewer N-insertions in productive TCRs, according to a later genetic analysis. Because counts were too low, under 20 rarely observed V segments, including chromosome 9 orphons, were left out of the earlier analysis of 587 of the donors. Most TCR sequences were observed very rarely across donors, whereas some public TCRs were present in many individuals. At a false discovery rate of 0.05, a later analysis linked 16,951 TCR beta sequences to specific HLA alleles. V-gene and J-gene trimming of TCR beta chains was associated with a missense DCLRE1C variant in a later genetic analysis, and the association was replicated in an independent cohort. In a later analysis, several top co-occurrence clusters were reported to appear linked to parvovirus B19, influenza, CMV and Epstein-Barr virus. Correlated functional status among segregating V segments might be attributable to linkage disequilibrium, but an unknown experimental factor could not be ruled out. Compared with equally common non-associated chains, HLA-associated TCR beta chains in a later analysis were more clonally expanded and had lower generation probabilities. A further reported finding was that TCR beta sequences accurately predicted the HLA-A and HLA-B alleles for most subjects in the first cohort. A total of 150 or so TCR beta chains were listed by the study as associated with cytomegalovirus. In a later analysis, most CMV-associated TCR beta chains were found to appear HLA-restricted, with HLA associations seemingly driven largely by CMV exposure. In vitro tests confirmed that a few of the cytomegalovirus-associated TCR beta chains recognize cytomegalovirus antigens. Because HLA typing was unavailable for some donors at each locus, only the typed subset was used in association tests. According to the authors, the approach could potentially be generalized to other disease states and immunological phenotypes. When HLA alleles, especially DR and DQ, strongly co-occurred, TCR associations were difficult to assign to individual alleles. Broadly in line with IMGT annotations, most TCR beta V segments showed up in productive rearrangements about 87% or about 30% of the time in an earlier analysis of roughly 590 of the donors.

CDR1 and CDR2, per the germline V gene, are SGHRS and YFSETQ. From cysteine to phenylalanine, the CDR3 is 14 amino acids long. The sequence is cut down to CDR3 DNA, 42 bases in frame from base 1. In total, roughly 670 healthy bone marrow donors made up the cohort. All cohort members were sampled while nominally healthy, although unrecorded immune exposures were likely present. The donor tested CMV seropositive, placing the donor among the 289 seropositive members of the cohort. A peripheral blood sample was collected from each donor, and TCR beta sequencing was performed on peripheral blood mononuclear cells. The Qiagen DNeasy Blood Extraction Kit was used to extract genomic DNA from the blood cell samples. Points on this clone: The clone's antigen remains unknown. Per-base qualities were not stored, and no clone one base away is much larger.

This chain is built from TRBV5-1 and TRBJ2-5; tentative D gene TRBD2, with 5 bases matching. The J call may not be correct, given that the DNA end is closer to TRBJ2-7. The origin of this receptor is a woman aged 40 to 49 in good health and CMV-seropositive. Sequencing was carried out using PBMCs. The DNA is TGCGCCAGCAGCTTGGGCCAGAGGGACTACGAGCAGTACTTC. This translates into CASSLGQRDYEQYF.